The clone carrying this T cell receptor (beta chain) has only one observation. The sample belongs to a study of prognosis after radiotherapy for stage I lung cancer. Germline V gene lookup returns CDR1 SGHRS and CDR2 YFSETQ. The CDR3 loop spans 14 amino acids. The V end lost 2 bases, the J end lost 11 bases, and 19 bases lay between the germline ends. Imaging by CT and PET/CT found every patient node-negative, and no patient had prior chemotherapy, radiotherapy or other malignancies. Genomic DNA was the source, and TCR beta CDR3 was amplified from it by two-round multiplex PCR. The first PCR round targeted every TRBV and TRBJ gene with specific primers. Each CDR3 protein gets one entry after TCRdb re-called the multiplex PCR reads with MiXCR. The sample lists about 22,000 distinct CDR3 sequences; around 45% were seen once.

This receptor was taken from a donor over 45 with non-small cell lung cancer. Here the sequenced sample was PBMCs, taken before or after stereotactic body radiation therapy (not recorded which). V and J are TRBV5-1 and TRBJ1-2; no definite D call. The CDR3 DNA sequence: TGCGCCAGCAGCTTCTCTCCGGGAGAGGCGAGTTACACCTTC. It encodes CASSFSPGEASYTF. Combining the CDR3 with reference TRBV5-1 and TRBJ1-2 gives the whole variable domain KAGVTQTPRYLIKTRGQQVTLSCSPISGHRSVSWYQQTPGQGLQFLFEYFSETQRNKGNFPGRFSGRQFSNSRSEMNVSTLELGDSALYLCASSFSPGEASYTFGSGTRLTVV.